The source of this TCR beta chain is a study of spatial heterogeneity in lung cancer. Study background: PBMC samples from follow-up, where available, were sequenced a median of roughly two years after resection. Detection consistently captured more beta-chain sequences than alpha-chain sequences.

Individually, TCR cDNA molecules were each labelled with a unique molecular identifier. MiXCR, applied by TCRdb to the 5' RACE reads, yields one record per CDR3 protein. The repertoire holds more than 95,000 distinct CDR3 sequences, with 9% to 15% as singletons. Time point specified: blood at routine non-recurrence follow-up after resection. Sequencing was performed on whole RNA extracted from tumor and nontumor lung tissue, or from frozen PBMC, and the material was left unsorted. J lost 2 bases, V lost 8 bases, and 3 bases had no gene match. This CDR3 has 14 amino acids. Germline CDR1 MDHEN, CDR2 SYDVKM.

The V gene is TRBV28, the J gene TRBJ2-2, with TRBD1 identical over 9 bases. Material: PBMCs, obtained at follow-up. The receptor comes from a male donor with early-stage non-small cell lung cancer. CDR3 sequence reads: CASLTGGNTGELFF. CDR3 DNA: TGTGCCAGCTTAACAGGGGGCAACACCGGGGAGCTGTTTTTT.